The sequence of this TCR beta chain was determined in a study of PD-1 blockade in classical Hodgkin lymphoma. Findings of the study overall: A significant rise in TCR diversity was seen by C4D1 for CD4+ cells but not for CD8+ cells. Repertoires differed for reasons still undefined, possibly disease activity or prior therapy. For complete responders, baseline diversity was comparable to that of newly diagnosed patients.

Each patient's relapse followed autologous stem cell transplantation, and brentuximab vedotin exposure varied. Generated by immunoSEQ multiplex PCR, the TCRdb table keeps only in-frame clones and is missing some. The sample contains nearly 55,000 clones, over 70% of which appear only once. The germline V gene has CDR1 SGDLS and CDR2 YYNGEE. The V and J ends lost 6 bases and 3 bases respectively, with 27 bases between them. The CDR3 extends over 18 amino acids. A remark on this clone: As yet, its antigen is unknown.

This TCR was recovered from a human donor with classical Hodgkin lymphoma. The source was peripheral blood mononuclear cells (PBMCs), collected at baseline. The chain has TRBV9 and TRBJ1-2; D possibly corresponds to TRBD1 (6 bases). The CDR3 region is CASTPGLGGAGNYYGYTF. CDR3 DNA: TGTGCCAGCACTCCCGGTTTGGGGGGCGCGGGGAACTACTATGGCTACACCTTC.